This passage covers 23 T cell receptor beta chains from one sample sequenced in a study of T-cell memory formation after mild COVID-19. TCRdb re-called the 5' RACE reads with MiXCR, one entry per CDR3 protein. The table lists 190,000 or so distinct CDR3 sequences, around a fifth of them singletons. The sample consisted of PBMCs or a T cell subset sorted from them (not recorded which). Receptor source: an adult woman who had mild COVID-19 (a few samples of this study predate the infection). Cell type and time point are not known.

This clonotype came up once. The genes are TRBV11-3 and TRBJ2-1, with D perhaps TRBD2 (6 bases). With 7 bases removed from V and 9 bases from J, the gap between germline ends came to 22 bases. Per the germline V gene, CDR1 is SGHNT and CDR2 is YENEEA. The CDR3 spans 15 residues. This CDR3 is CASMQPTSLDGEQFF. The CDR3 DNA is TGTGCCAGCATGCAACCAACTAGCTTGGACGGTGAGCAGTTCTTC.

The rearrangement uses TRBV30 and TRBJ1-1; D gene ambiguous. CDR1 is GTSNPN and CDR2 is SVGIG in the germline V gene (reference sequence). With 0 bases removed from V and 5 bases from J, the gap between germline ends came to 7 bases. The CDR3 has 12 residues. CDR3 loop: CAWSVHMTEAFF. The CDR3 DNA is TGTGCCTGGAGTGTACATATGACTGAAGCTTTCTTT.

The CDR3 DNA sequence: TGTGCCAGCAGCCCCATAGGAGGGGGTTCCTATGGCTACACCTTC. Protein: CASSPIGGGSYGYTF. The chain carries TRBV9 and TRBJ1-2; D perhaps matches TRBD1 (6 bases). Germline-derived CDR1 and CDR2 are SGDLS and YYNGEE. Trimming pared 4 bases from V and 4 bases from J, leaving 17 bases between. The length of the CDR3 is 15 residues.

This clonotype showed up just a few times. CDR3 in amino acids: CASSLGRERGQETQYF. CDR3 nucleotide sequence: TGTGCCAGCAGCTTAGGGCGGGAAAGGGGACAAGAGACCCAGTACTTC. The chain uses TRBV13 and TRBJ2-5; D may be TRBD2 (6 bases). From germline, CDR1 is PRHDT and CDR2 FYEKMQ (reference sequence). The CDR3 has 16 residues. Between the trimmed V and J ends, which lost 0 bases and 2 bases, there was a span of 13 bases.

This clonotype showed up just a few times. V usage is TRBV4-1 and J usage is TRBJ1-5, with D possibly TRBD1 on 5 matching bases. Trimming cost V 0 bases and J 3 bases, with 12 bases left between them. Germline V lookup: CDR1 MGHRA, CDR2 YSYEKL. CDR3 size: 16 residues. CDR3 in amino acids: CASSQEATAINQPQHF. CDR3 nucleotides: TGCGCCAGCAGCCAAGAAGCGACAGCAATCAATCAGCCCCAGCATTTT.

This clonotype was detected a few times. The chain employs TRBV20-1 and TRBJ2-2; no clear D. The V end was cut by 1 base, the J end by 8 bases, with 8 bases between. The CDR3 is 12 amino acids. Germline CDR1 is DFQATT and CDR2 is SNEGSKA (reference sequence). CDR3 amino acids: CSARGVEGELFF. As DNA, the CDR3 is TGCAGTGCTAGAGGTGTCGAGGGGGAGCTGTTTTTT.

This clonotype is a singleton in its sample. The V gene is TRBV24-1, the J gene TRBJ2-2, with TRBD1 matching over 8 bases. V was pared by 1 base and J by 4 bases, with 7 bases of the junction left unmatched. This CDR3 contains 17 residues. Germline V gene sequence: CDR1 KGHDR, CDR2 SFDVKD. DNA for the CDR3: TGTGCCACCAGTGATTTCCAGAGACAGGGGCTCACCGGGGAGCTGTTTTTT. Translating it yields CATSDFQRQGLTGELFF.

In this sample, this clonotype turned up a few times. The chain carries TRBV7-9 and TRBJ2-1; D gene ambiguous. The V gene's germline CDR1 is SEHNR and CDR2 FQNEAQ (reference sequence). The CDR3 runs to 14 residues. The V end lost 4 bases, the J end lost 3 bases, and 10 bases lay between the germline ends. The CDR3 DNA is TGTGCCAGCAGCTACCGAGTGGACTACAATGAGCAGTTCTTC. Its protein product is CASSYRVDYNEQFF. Full variable domain (rest looked up from reference TRBV7-9 and TRBJ2-1): DTGVSQNPRHKITKRGQNVTFRCDPISEHNRLYWYRQTLGQGPEFLTYFQNEAQLEKSRLLSDRFSAERPKGSFSTLEIQRTEQGDSAMYLCASSYRVDYNEQFFGPGTRLTVL.

This rearrangement joins TRBV7-2 to TRBJ2-2, with no clear D. The V and J ends lost 1 base and 8 bases respectively, with 8 bases between them. The CDR3 runs 13 residues. Germline-derived CDR1 and CDR2 are SGHTA and FQGNSA. The CDR3 nucleotides are TGTGCCAGCAGCTTAGGGTCGTGGGGGGAGCTGTTTTTT. Translated: CASSLGSWGELFF.

This chain links TRBV6-2 or TRBV6-3 with TRBJ2-7; D unresolved. The CDR3 spans 13 residues. Germline V CDR1 and CDR2: MNHEY, SVGEGT. Trimming left V 0 bases short and J 5 bases short, with 8 bases between. Written as DNA, the CDR3 is TGTGCCAGCAGTTACTCGACTGGCGACGAGCAGTACTTC. The encoded protein is CASSYSTGDEQYF.

The chain couples TRBV20-1 to TRBJ2-1, with D perhaps given as TRBD1 or TRBD2 (5 bases each). The germline V gene encodes CDR1 DFQATT and CDR2 SNEGSKA (reference sequence). V lost 0 bases and J 10 bases, leaving 19 bases between the germline ends. This CDR3 contains 15 residues. In nucleotides, the CDR3 is TGCAGTGCTAGAGACGGGACGTTAGGGGATGAAGAGCAGTTCTTC. Its protein is CSARDGTLGDEEQFF.

The V gene is TRBV24-1, the J gene TRBJ2-1, with 7 bases lining up with TRBD1. The V gene's germline CDR1 is KGHDR and CDR2 SFDVKD. The CDR3 is made up of 14 amino acids. With V trimmed by 3 bases and J by 7 bases, 5 bases remained unmatched. In nucleotides, the CDR3 is TGTGCCACCAGTGATCCGGACAGGCGTAATGAGCAGTTCTTC. Its protein is CATSDPDRRNEQFF.

The rearrangement uses TRBV12-3 or TRBV12-4 and TRBJ1-2; tentatively, D is TRBD1 (6 bases). Trimming shortened V by 5 bases and J by 3 bases, and 19 bases separated the two germline ends. The CDR3 is 16 amino acids. The CDR3 DNA is TGTGCCAGCAGTCCCCACCGTGGGGGGGCTGACTATGGCTACACCTTC. It yields the protein CASSPHRGGADYGYTF.

This chain links TRBV13 with TRBJ2-1; 9 bases map to TRBD2. V trimming: 4 bases; J trimming: 3 bases; junction bases outside the gene matches: 7. The length of the CDR3 is 16 residues. CDR1 is PRHDT, CDR2 FYEKMQ, per germline (reference sequence). The CDR3 spells CASSSYSGGDYNEQFF. DNA for the CDR3: TGTGCCAGCAGCTCGTATAGCGGGGGAGACTACAATGAGCAGTTCTTC.

This rearrangement joins TRBV6-5 to TRBJ2-5, with D tentatively TRBD2 (6 bases). CDR3 length: 15 residues. The V gene lost 2 bases and the J gene lost 1 base, with 11 bases spanning the gap. Germline V gene data show CDR1 as MNHEY and CDR2 as SVGAGI. The CDR3 region has the DNA TGTGCCAGCAGTTACACCCCCGGGAGCCAAGAGACCCAGTACTTC. Translating gives CASSYTPGSQETQYF.

V gene TRBV29-1 combines with J gene TRBJ1-4; D uncertain. The CDR3 spans 12 residues. Trimming cost V 2 bases and J 13 bases, with 14 bases left between them. From germline, CDR1 is SQVTM and CDR2 ANQGSEA. CDR3 nucleotide sequence: TGCAGCGTTGAAAGCCGTGAAATTGGACTGTTTTTT. This encodes CSVESREIGLFF. The variable domain in full, with the rest retrieved from reference TRBV29-1 and TRBJ1-4, is SAVISQKPSRDICQRGTSLTIQCQVDSQVTMMFWYRQQPGQSLTLIATANQGSEATYESGFVIDKFPISRPNLTFSTLTVSNMSPEDSSIYLCSVESREIGLFFGSGTQLSVL.

This chain joins TRBV19 and TRBJ1-1; D not resolved. The germline V gene has CDR1 LNHDA and CDR2 SQIVND (reference sequence). This CDR3 is built from 15 residues. Trimming cost V 5 bases and J 3 bases, with 16 bases left between them. For the CDR3, the DNA is TGTGCCAGTAGTTTCAACCTGGGCCGGGACACTGAAGCTTTCTTT. It specifies CASSFNLGRDTEAFF.

The V call is TRBV7-9, the J call TRBJ2-7; D may be TRBD1 or TRBD2 (5 bases each). This CDR3 has 16 amino acids. The germline V gene encodes CDR1 SEHNR and CDR2 FQNEAQ (reference sequence). The ends were cut back, 4 bases at V and 3 bases at J, with 19 bases in the middle. The CDR3 protein is CASSSPRDPSNYEQYF. In DNA, the CDR3 is TGTGCCAGCAGCTCTCCCCGGGACCCTTCGAACTACGAGCAGTACTTC.

The genes are TRBV12-5 and TRBJ1-1; D call uncertain. Trimming stripped 8 bases from V and 8 bases from J, with 21 bases between. This CDR3 contains 14 residues. CDR1 is LGHNT, CDR2 FRNRAP, per germline. The CDR3 DNA reads as TGTGCTAGTAGTGGCGGCAGTTTATCCCAGGAAGCTTTCTTT. Its translation: CASSGGSLSQEAFF.

Only a few counts were recorded for this clonotype. V gene TRBV4-1 combines with J gene TRBJ1-4, with TRBD1 identical over 10 bases. The junction had 4 bases not matched to a gene; V was cut back by 3 bases and J by 6 bases. Germline-derived CDR1 and CDR2 are MGHRA and YSYEKL. CDR3 length: 15 residues. CDR3: CASSHPGQGHEKLFF. CDR3 nucleotide sequence: TGCGCCAGCAGCCACCCGGGACAGGGGCATGAAAAACTGTTTTTT.

This clonotype has just a few counts. The chain is built from TRBV3-1 and TRBJ2-5, with TRBD2 as a possible D gene (6 bases). This CDR3 is 15 amino acids long. V was shortened by 1 base and J by 2 bases, with 11 bases between the two germline ends. Per the germline V gene, CDR1 is LGHDT and CDR2 is YNNKEL (reference sequence). CDR3: CASSQGSSGQETQYF. The CDR3 DNA sequence: TGTGCCAGCAGCCAAGGAAGTAGCGGTCAAGAGACCCAGTACTTC.

The rearrangement links TRBV6-2 or TRBV6-3 to TRBJ1-2; unclear D gene. V lost 7 bases to trimming and J lost 5 bases, with 8 bases between them. The CDR3 loop spans 11 amino acids. Germline-derived CDR1 and CDR2 are MNHEY and SVGEGT. The CDR3 sequence: CASKTGYGYTF. For the CDR3, the DNA is TGTGCCAGCAAGACCGGTTATGGCTACACCTTC.

The chain combines TRBV12-3 or TRBV12-4 with TRBJ2-7; D tentatively fits TRBD1 or TRBD2 (6 bases each). The CDR3 runs 15 residues. Trimming stripped 4 bases from V and 3 bases from J, with 16 bases between. CDR3 loop: CASSSYRDSNYEQYF. DNA of the CDR3: TGTGCCAGCAGTTCCTACAGGGACTCAAACTACGAGCAGTACTTC.